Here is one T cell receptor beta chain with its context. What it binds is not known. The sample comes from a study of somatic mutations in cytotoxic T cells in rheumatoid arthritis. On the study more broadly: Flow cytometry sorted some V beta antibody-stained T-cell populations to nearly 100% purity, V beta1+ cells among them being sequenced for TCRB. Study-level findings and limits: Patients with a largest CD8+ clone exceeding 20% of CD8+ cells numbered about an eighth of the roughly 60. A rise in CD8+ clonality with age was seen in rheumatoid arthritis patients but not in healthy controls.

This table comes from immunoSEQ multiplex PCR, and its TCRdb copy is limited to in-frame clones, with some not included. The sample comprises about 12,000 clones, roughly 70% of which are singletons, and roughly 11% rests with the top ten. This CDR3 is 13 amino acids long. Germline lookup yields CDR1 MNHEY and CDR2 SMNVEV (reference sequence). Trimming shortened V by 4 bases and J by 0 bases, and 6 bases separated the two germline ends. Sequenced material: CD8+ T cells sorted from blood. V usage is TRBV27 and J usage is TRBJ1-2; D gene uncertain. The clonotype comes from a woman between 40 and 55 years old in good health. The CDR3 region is CASSWGSNYGYTF. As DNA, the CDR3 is TGTGCCAGCAGTTGGGGTTCTAACTATGGCTACACCTTC.